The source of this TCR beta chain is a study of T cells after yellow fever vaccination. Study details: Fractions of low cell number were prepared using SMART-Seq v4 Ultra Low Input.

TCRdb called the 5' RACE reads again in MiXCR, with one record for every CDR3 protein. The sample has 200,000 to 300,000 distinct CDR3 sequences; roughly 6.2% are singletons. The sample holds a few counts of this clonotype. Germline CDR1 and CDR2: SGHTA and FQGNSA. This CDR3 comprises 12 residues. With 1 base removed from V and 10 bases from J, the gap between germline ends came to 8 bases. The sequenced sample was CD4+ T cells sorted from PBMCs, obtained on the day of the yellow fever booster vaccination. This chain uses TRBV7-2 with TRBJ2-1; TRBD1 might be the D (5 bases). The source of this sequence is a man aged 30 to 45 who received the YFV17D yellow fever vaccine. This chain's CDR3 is CASSLVPGEQFF. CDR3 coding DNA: TGTGCCAGCAGCTTAGTGCCAGGGGAGCAGTTCTTC. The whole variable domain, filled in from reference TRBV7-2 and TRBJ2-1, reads GAGVSQSPSNKVTEKGKDVELRCDPISGHTALYWYRQSLGQGLEFLIYFQGNSAPDKSGLPSDRFSAERTGGSVSTLTIQRTQQEDSAVYLCASSLVPGEQFFGPGTRLTVL.